These T cell receptor beta chains were read from a single sample in a study of T cells in Graves' hyperthyroidism and ophthalmopathy. From the multiplex PCR reads, TCRdb called clonotypes with MiXCR, one entry per CDR3 protein. The sample has nearly 600,000 distinct CDR3 sequences; approximately 15% are singletons. The sequencing input was blood. Receptors were obtained from a woman between 18 and 30 years old with Graves' ophthalmopathy. Each CDR3 is given with its conserved first and last residue. The order of the fields is J gene, V gene, clone size, D gene, CDR3 protein, CDR3 DNA. D genes are given only for firm matches. Expanded clones are given a class, and other clones once, few, many or no size at all.

TRBJ2-7 | TRBV12-3/TRBV12-4 | many | . | CASSRGHYEQYF | TGTGCCAGCAGCCGGGGCCACTACGAGCAGTACTTC
TRBJ2-5 | TRBV6-2/TRBV6-3 | many | . | CASRRHFLTDPRETQYF | TGTGCCAGCAGACGCCACTTCTTGACAGACCCCAGAGAGACCCAGTACTTC
TRBJ2-1 | TRBV9 | . | . | CASSVELHNEQFF | TGTGCCAGCAGCGTAGAACTCCACAATGAGCAGTTCTTC
TRBJ2-7 | TRBV20-1 | . | TRBD2 | CSVGTSGSYEQYF | TGCAGTGTCGGGACTAGCGGTTCCTACGAGCAGTACTTC
TRBJ2-6 | TRBV30 | few | . | CAWDVGSGANVLTF | TGTGCCTGGGACGTAGGCTCTGGGGCCAACGTCCTGACTTTC
TRBJ2-7 | TRBV14 | many | . | CASSQDVASYEQYF | TGTGCCAGCAGCCAAGATGTGGCGTCCTACGAGCAGTACTTC
TRBJ2-7 | TRBV20-1 | . | TRBD2 | CSAVAGGNSYEQYF | TGCAGTGCCGTAGCGGGAGGGAACTCCTACGAGCAGTACTTC
TRBJ1-2 | TRBV27 | . | . | CASSLLPRNYGYTF | TGTGCCAGCAGTTTACTCCCCCGGAACTATGGCTACACCTTC
TRBJ1-2 | TRBV5-5 | few | . | CASSSWVGVGYTF | TGTGCCAGCAGCTCGTGGGTCGGGGTTGGCTACACCTTC
TRBJ2-7 | TRBV28 | . | . | CASSHYPQRGADEQYF | TGTGCCAGCAGTCATTACCCTCAGAGAGGGGCGGACGAGCAGTACTTC
TRBJ1-2 | TRBV19 | . | TRBD1 | CASSWAQGVADYGYTF | TGTGCCAGTAGTTGGGCCCAGGGGGTCGCGGACTATGGCTACACCTTC
TRBJ1-5 | TRBV28 | many | . | CATLLWAQPGNQPQHF | TGTGCCACCCTCCTTTGGGCACAGCCTGGCAATCAGCCCCAGCATTTT
TRBJ2-7 | TRBV28 | once | TRBD1 | CASRGQAAEQYF | TGTGCCAGCAGGGGACAGGCGGCCGAGCAGTACTTC
TRBJ1-5 | TRBV20-1 | many | . | CSARGLGFGHQPQHF | TGCAGTGCTAGAGGCCTGGGGTTCGGACATCAGCCCCAGCATTTT
TRBJ2-3 | TRBV9 | few | . | CASSVALLSWDTQYF | TGTGCCAGCAGCGTAGCTTTGCTCTCTTGGGATACGCAGTATTTT
TRBJ2-1 | TRBV30 | many | TRBD2 | CAWSGLADIEQFF | TGTGCCTGGAGTGGGCTAGCGGACATTGAGCAGTTCTTC
TRBJ2-1 | TRBV27 | many | TRBD1 | CASSYLTGSGNNEQFF | TGTGCCAGCAGTTACCTGACAGGGAGCGGCAACAATGAGCAGTTCTTC
TRBJ1-5 | TRBV11-3 | many | . | CASSLEEGQPQHF | TGTGCCAGCAGCTTAGAGGAGGGGCAGCCCCAGCATTTT
TRBJ2-1 | TRBV30 | many | . | CAWSVSHGQFF | TGTGCCTGGAGTGTCAGTCATGGGCAGTTCTTC
TRBJ2-7 | TRBV3-1 | many | TRBD2 | CASSLGLAEAYEQYF | TGTGCCAGCAGCCTAGGACTAGCGGAAGCATACGAGCAGTACTTC
TRBJ2-1 | TRBV30 | many | . | CAWDPPVGGGDDEQFF | TGTGCCTGGGATCCCCCGGTGGGAGGCGGAGACGATGAGCAGTTCTTC
TRBJ1-5 | TRBV7-2 | many | . | CASSLGWGAGNQPQHF | TGTGCCAGCAGCTTAGGTTGGGGGGCTGGCAATCAGCCCCAGCATTTT
TRBJ2-7 | TRBV28 | many | TRBD1 | CASSSPGGTLYYEQYF | TGTGCCAGCAGTTCCCCAGGGGGTACCCTCTACTACGAGCAGTACTTC
TRBJ1-1 | TRBV4-2 | . | . | CASSLRKLNTEAFF | TGTGCCAGCAGCCTACGGAAATTGAACACTGAAGCTTTCTTT
TRBJ1-2 | TRBV7-2 | many | . | CASSLGQPEDGYTF | TGTGCCAGCAGCTTAGGACAGCCCGAGGATGGCTACACCTTC
TRBJ1-1 | TRBV5-1 | many | . | CASSLGPPSRTEAFF | TGCGCCAGCAGCTTGGGACCGCCCTCGAGGACTGAAGCTTTCTTT
TRBJ1-1 | TRBV11-3 | once | TRBD1 | CASSYGTGFGEAFF | TGTGCCAGCAGCTACGGGACAGGGTTTGGTGAAGCTTTCTTT
TRBJ1-1 | TRBV6-6 | many | . | CASSYSLAGGNTEAFF | TGTGCCAGCAGTTACTCTCTGGCCGGAGGGAACACTGAAGCTTTCTTT
TRBJ2-5 | TRBV28 | . | TRBD2 | CASSRRTSGRETQYF | TGTGCCAGCAGCCGTCGGACTAGCGGGAGGGAGACCCAGTACTTC
TRBJ2-5 | TRBV7-7 | many | TRBD1 | CASSSITDRGRETQYF | TGTGCTAGCAGCTCCATTACGGACAGGGGGCGTGAGACCCAGTACTTC
TRBJ2-1 | TRBV10-3 | many | TRBD1 | CAISATGNYNEQFF | TGTGCCATCAGTGCGACAGGGAACTACAATGAGCAGTTCTTC
TRBJ1-1 | TRBV28 | . | TRBD1 | CASTLGTGGNTEAFF | TGTGCCAGCACCCTCGGGACAGGCGGGAACACTGAAGCTTTCTTT
TRBJ2-1 | TRBV19 | . | . | CASSIRPDRQNNEQFF | TGTGCCAGTAGTATTCGACCAGACAGACAGAACAATGAGCAGTTCTTC
TRBJ2-1 | TRBV9 | few | . | CASSVAQGFSYNEQFF | TGTGCCAGCAGCGTAGCTCAGGGATTCTCCTACAATGAGCAGTTCTTC
TRBJ1-3 | TRBV3-1 | . | . | CASSQDWGASGNTIYF | TGTGCCAGCAGCCAAGATTGGGGTGCCTCTGGAAACACCATATATTTT
TRBJ2-1 | TRBV7-3 | few | TRBD2 | CASSRSRTSGRMDEQFF | TGTGCCAGCAGCAGATCCCGGACTAGCGGGAGAATGGATGAGCAGTTCTTC
TRBJ1-1 | TRBV9 | . | . | CASSVDGTASRAFF | TGTGCCAGCAGCGTAGATGGGACGGCCTCGAGGGCTTTCTTT
TRBJ2-3 | TRBV12-3/TRBV12-4 | many | . | CASRHFLQGSGDTQYF | TGTGCCAGCAGGCACTTCTTGCAGGGATCAGGGGATACGCAGTATTTT
TRBJ2-5 | TRBV12-3/TRBV12-4 | many | TRBD2 | CASSLGTTGETQYF | TGTGCCAGCAGTCTTGGGACTACCGGCGAGACCCAGTACTTC
TRBJ2-5 | TRBV24-1 | many | TRBD2 | CATSETSGGLQETQYF | TGTGCCACCAGTGAAACAAGCGGGGGATTACAAGAGACCCAGTACTTC
TRBJ2-7 | TRBV9 | few | . | CASSSGPRHEQYF | TGTGCCAGCAGCTCGGGACCCCGACACGAGCAGTACTTC
TRBJ2-2 | TRBV20-1 | few | TRBD2 | CSARDTGGPSTGELFF | TGCAGTGCTAGAGACACGGGAGGGCCGTCCACCGGGGAGCTGTTTTTT
TRBJ1-5 | TRBV19 | few | . | CASSTLGYSNQPQHF | TGTGCCAGTAGTACCCTGGGCTATAGCAATCAGCCCCAGCATTTT
TRBJ1-5 | TRBV27 | . | . | CASSLLFRVGVGPQHF | TGTGCCAGCAGTTTATTATTCCGAGTGGGGGTAGGGCCCCAGCATTTT
TRBJ2-7 | TRBV11-2 | many | . | CASSLGEWGAKGYEQYF | TGTGCCAGCAGCTTAGGGGAGTGGGGGGCCAAAGGCTACGAGCAGTACTTC
TRBJ1-5 | TRBV6-2/TRBV6-3 | many | . | CASSYLQVLDQPQHF | TGTGCCAGCAGTTACCTCCAGGTTCTAGATCAGCCCCAGCATTTT
TRBJ2-1 | TRBV11-2 | many | . | CASSFQRNEQFF | TGTGCCAGCAGCTTTCAGCGAAATGAGCAGTTCTTC